What follows describes a single T cell receptor beta chain. Its antigen is unknown. PCR primers comprised 60 Vbeta and 13 Jbeta primers. The assay was immunoSEQ multiplex PCR, and TCRdb's table has in-frame clones only and misses some. The sample includes approximately 34,000 clones. Per germline, CDR1 MDHEN and CDR2 SYDVKM. V shed 5 bases and J shed 2 bases, with 15 bases lying between them. The CDR3 spans 15 residues. This sample is drawn from a study of cytomegalovirus exposure and HLA in healthy donors. The study, taken as a whole, reports: More clonal expansion characterized HLA-associated TCR beta chains than equally common others in a later analysis. A classifier reportedly called cytomegalovirus status with high sensitivity and specificity.

The specimen was PBMCs. The source of this sequence is a woman aged 40 to 50 in good health and CMV-seropositive. The gene calls are TRBV28 and TRBJ1-2, with D possibly matching TRBD1 (5 bases). The CDR3 is CASSPQGMDNYGYTF. The CDR3 DNA reads TGTGCCAGCAGTCCGCAGGGAATGGACAACTATGGCTACACCTTC.